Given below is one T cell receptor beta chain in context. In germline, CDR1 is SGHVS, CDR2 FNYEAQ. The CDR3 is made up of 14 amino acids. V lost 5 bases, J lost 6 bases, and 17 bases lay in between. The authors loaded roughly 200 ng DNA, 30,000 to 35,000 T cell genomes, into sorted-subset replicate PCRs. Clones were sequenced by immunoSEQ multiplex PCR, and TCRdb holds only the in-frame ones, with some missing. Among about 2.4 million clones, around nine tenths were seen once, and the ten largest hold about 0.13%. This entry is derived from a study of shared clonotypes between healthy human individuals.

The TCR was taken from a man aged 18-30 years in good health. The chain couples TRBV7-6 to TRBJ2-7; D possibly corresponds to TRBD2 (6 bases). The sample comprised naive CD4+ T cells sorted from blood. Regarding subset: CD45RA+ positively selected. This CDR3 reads CASSPMTSIGEQYF. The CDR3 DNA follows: TGTGCCAGCAGCCCCATGACTAGTATCGGCGAGCAGTACTTC.